This T cell receptor (beta chain) came from a study of blood T cell repertoires in COVID-19. Deletions cut 3 bases from V and 9 bases from J, with 6 bases between. In germline, CDR1 is SGHTA, CDR2 FQGNSA. The CDR3 is 11 amino acids. Among Cohort 3 donors, those recovered had two negative PCRs, clearance, or symptom resolution. Profiled with immunoSEQ multiplex PCR; TCRdb holds only in-frame clones, not every one. The sample lists under 500,000 clones, 85% to 90% occurring once. The receptor's source is a man in his thirties or forties who had recovered from COVID-19. Sequencing was carried out using PBMCs or T cells enriched from blood (not recorded which). The chain recombines TRBV7-2 with TRBJ2-1; no reliable D call. The chain's CDR3 is CASSFSIEQFF. As DNA, the CDR3 is TGTGCCAGCAGCTTTTCAATTGAGCAGTTCTTC.